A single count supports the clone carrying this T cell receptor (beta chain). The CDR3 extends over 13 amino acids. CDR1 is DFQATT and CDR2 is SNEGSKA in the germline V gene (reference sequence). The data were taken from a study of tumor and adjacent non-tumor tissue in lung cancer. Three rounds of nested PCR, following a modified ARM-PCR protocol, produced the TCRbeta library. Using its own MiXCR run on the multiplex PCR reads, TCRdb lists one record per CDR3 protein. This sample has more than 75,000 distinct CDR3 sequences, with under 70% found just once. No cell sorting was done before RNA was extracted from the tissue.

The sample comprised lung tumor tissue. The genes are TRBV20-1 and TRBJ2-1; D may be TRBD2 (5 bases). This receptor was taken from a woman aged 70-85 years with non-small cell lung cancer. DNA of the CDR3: TGCAGCCTGCGCGGAGGAGCCGGCAATGAGCAGTTCTTC. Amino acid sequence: CSLRGGAGNEQFF.